Sequencing of this T cell receptor beta chain was carried out in a study of response to subunit inactivated influenza vaccine. This clonotype was detected ten times or more. The antigen is not known. Whole-study findings and limits: With each seasonal influenza vaccination, the authors suggested, few new T cells are recruited.

The CDR3 is made up of 13 amino acids. Trimming shortened V by 2 bases and J by 3 bases, and 6 bases separated the two germline ends. Using its own MiXCR run on the RT-PCR reads, TCRdb lists one record per CDR3 protein. The data hold around 790,000 distinct CDR3 sequences, with 21% observed a single time. The sequencing here drew on PBMCs from blood, taken roughly 5 days after vaccination. The TCR originated in a man aged 45-65 years who received an inactivated influenza vaccine. V usage is TRBV12-3 or TRBV12-4 and J usage is TRBJ2-3; D is uncertain. The CDR3: CASSLLRTDTQYF. The CDR3 bases are TGTGCCAGCAGTTTACTTAGAACAGATACGCAGTATTTT.